A selection of T cell receptor beta chains follows, all from one sample in a study of beta chain features in type 1 diabetes. Method: immunoSEQ multiplex PCR; TCRdb's copy keeps in-frame clones and lacks some. In the table there are 300,000 to 350,000 clones, 9.3% of which are singletons. Material: central memory CD4+ T cells from blood. The receptor source for this set is a man younger than 45 with type 1 diabetes. Each CDR3 is given with its conserved first and last residue. The order of the fields is V gene, J gene, clone size, D gene, CDR3 protein, CDR3 DNA. D genes are given only for firm matches. Part of the rows lack a size; the others show once, few, many or a class for expanded clones.

TRBV7-9	TRBJ2-7	-	TRBD1	CASSLTGQSYEQYF	TGTGCCAGCAGCTTAACGGGACAGAGCTACGAGCAGTACTTC
TRBV5-6	TRBJ1-5	-	-	CAARNTRRDSNQPQHF	TGTGCCGCACGCAACACCCGGAGGGATAGCAATCAGCCCCAGCATTTT
TRBV7-9	TRBJ2-3	few	TRBD2	CASSPVGGGARDTQYF	TGTGCCAGCAGCCCAGTCGGCGGGGGGGCGAGGGATACGCAGTATTTT
TRBV15	TRBJ2-1	few	-	CATSRDFGRAGVEGEQFF	TGTGCCACCAGCAGAGATTTTGGTAGGGCAGGGGTGGAGGGTGAGCAGTTCTTC
TRBV28	TRBJ2-2	-	-	CASGGGGLLAGELFF	TGTGCCAGCGGAGGTGGGGGGCTTCTCGCCGGGGAGCTGTTTTTT
TRBV4-2	TRBJ2-5	few	TRBD2	CASSQDLPQAGGQETQYF	TGTGCCAGCAGCCAAGATCTACCCCAGGCGGGGGGTCAAGAGACCCAGTACTTC
TRBV11-2	TRBJ2-7	few	-	CASSFNDEQYF	TGTGCCAGCAGCTTTAACGACGAGCAGTACTTC
TRBV7-2	TRBJ2-2	-	TRBD1	CASRPGTGVGELFF	TGTGCCAGCAGGCCCGGGACAGGGGTCGGGGAGCTGTTTTTT
TRBV4-3	TRBJ1-2	few	-	CASSPIWTALDGYTF	TGCGCCAGCAGCCCGATTTGGACAGCTCTTGATGGCTACACCTTC
TRBV7-7	TRBJ2-5	few	TRBD1	CASSRGTGQETQYF	TGTGCCAGCAGCCGCGGGACAGGGCAAGAGACCCAGTACTTC
TRBV5-1	TRBJ2-5	few	-	CASSPRGETQYF	TGCGCCAGCAGCCCCCGCGGGGAGACCCAGTACTTC
TRBV28	TRBJ1-4	-	TRBD1	CASSLIGVTGQPNEKLFF	TGTGCCAGCAGTTTAATCGGAGTAACGGGACAGCCCAATGAAAAACTGTTTTTT
TRBV25-1	TRBJ1-2	-	-	CASSEFGSNYGYTF	TGTGCCAGCAGTGAATTCGGTTCTAACTATGGCTACACCTTC
TRBV6-5	TRBJ2-7	-	-	CASSYGQGFYEQYF	TGTGCCAGCAGTTACGGGCAGGGGTTCTACGAGCAGTACTTC
TRBV9	TRBJ2-3	few	-	CASSGDFPLNTDTQYF	TGTGCCAGCAGCGGGGACTTCCCATTAAACACAGATACGCAGTATTTT
TRBV7-9	TRBJ2-3	few	-	CASSLGTVTDTQYF	TGTGCCAGCAGCCTCGGGACGGTCACAGATACGCAGTATTTT
TRBV27	TRBJ2-2	-	TRBD2	CASSVGGAFTGELFF	TGTGCCAGCAGTGTCGGGGGGGCCTTCACCGGGGAGCTGTTTTTT
TRBV28	TRBJ2-7	-	TRBD1	CASPPGTGAAKTSYEQYF	TGTGCCAGCCCTCCCGGGACAGGGGCCGCGAAAACTTCCTACGAGCAGTACTTC
TRBV4-3	TRBJ2-7	few	-	CASSQARGQTSEQYF	TGCGCCAGCAGCCAGGCCCGGGGCCAAACCTCCGAGCAGTACTTC
TRBV7-9	TRBJ1-2	-	-	CASSFQVYGYTF	TGTGCCAGCAGCTTCCAGGTCTATGGCTACACCTTC
TRBV15	TRBJ1-1	-	TRBD1	CAVRQGQMNTEAFF	TGTGCCGTTCGACAGGGGCAAATGAACACTGAAGCTTTCTTT
TRBV5-6	TRBJ1-2	-	-	CASSLEVGNYGYTF	TGTGCCAGCAGCTTGGAGGTGGGGAACTATGGCTACACCTTC
TRBV10-3	TRBJ2-7	few	TRBD1	CASLRDRGGDEQYF	TGTGCTAGCCTTAGGGACAGGGGAGGGGACGAGCAGTACTTC
TRBV30	TRBJ2-7	-	TRBD1	CAGRTGSYEQYF	TGTGCCGGAAGGACAGGTTCCTACGAGCAGTACTTC
TRBV7-9	TRBJ2-6	-	-	CASSLLRASSGANVLTF	TGTGCCAGCAGCTTATTGAGAGCGAGCTCTGGGGCCAACGTCCTGACTTTC
TRBV5-6	TRBJ2-7	-	-	CASSLFIEIMYEQYF	TGTGCCAGCAGCTTGTTCATCGAGATTATGTACGAGCAGTACTTC
TRBV7-8	TRBJ1-6	few	TRBD1	CASSLGQGNNSPLHF	TGTGCCAGCAGCTTAGGACAGGGGAATAATTCACCCCTCCACTTT
TRBV7-2	TRBJ2-1	-	TRBD1	CASSLGTGRLGFF	TGTGCCAGCAGCTTAGGGACAGGCCGGTTGGGTTTCTTC
TRBV10-1	TRBJ1-1	few	-	CASARQGDTEAFF	TGCGCCAGCGCTCGCCAAGGGGACACTGAAGCTTTCTTT